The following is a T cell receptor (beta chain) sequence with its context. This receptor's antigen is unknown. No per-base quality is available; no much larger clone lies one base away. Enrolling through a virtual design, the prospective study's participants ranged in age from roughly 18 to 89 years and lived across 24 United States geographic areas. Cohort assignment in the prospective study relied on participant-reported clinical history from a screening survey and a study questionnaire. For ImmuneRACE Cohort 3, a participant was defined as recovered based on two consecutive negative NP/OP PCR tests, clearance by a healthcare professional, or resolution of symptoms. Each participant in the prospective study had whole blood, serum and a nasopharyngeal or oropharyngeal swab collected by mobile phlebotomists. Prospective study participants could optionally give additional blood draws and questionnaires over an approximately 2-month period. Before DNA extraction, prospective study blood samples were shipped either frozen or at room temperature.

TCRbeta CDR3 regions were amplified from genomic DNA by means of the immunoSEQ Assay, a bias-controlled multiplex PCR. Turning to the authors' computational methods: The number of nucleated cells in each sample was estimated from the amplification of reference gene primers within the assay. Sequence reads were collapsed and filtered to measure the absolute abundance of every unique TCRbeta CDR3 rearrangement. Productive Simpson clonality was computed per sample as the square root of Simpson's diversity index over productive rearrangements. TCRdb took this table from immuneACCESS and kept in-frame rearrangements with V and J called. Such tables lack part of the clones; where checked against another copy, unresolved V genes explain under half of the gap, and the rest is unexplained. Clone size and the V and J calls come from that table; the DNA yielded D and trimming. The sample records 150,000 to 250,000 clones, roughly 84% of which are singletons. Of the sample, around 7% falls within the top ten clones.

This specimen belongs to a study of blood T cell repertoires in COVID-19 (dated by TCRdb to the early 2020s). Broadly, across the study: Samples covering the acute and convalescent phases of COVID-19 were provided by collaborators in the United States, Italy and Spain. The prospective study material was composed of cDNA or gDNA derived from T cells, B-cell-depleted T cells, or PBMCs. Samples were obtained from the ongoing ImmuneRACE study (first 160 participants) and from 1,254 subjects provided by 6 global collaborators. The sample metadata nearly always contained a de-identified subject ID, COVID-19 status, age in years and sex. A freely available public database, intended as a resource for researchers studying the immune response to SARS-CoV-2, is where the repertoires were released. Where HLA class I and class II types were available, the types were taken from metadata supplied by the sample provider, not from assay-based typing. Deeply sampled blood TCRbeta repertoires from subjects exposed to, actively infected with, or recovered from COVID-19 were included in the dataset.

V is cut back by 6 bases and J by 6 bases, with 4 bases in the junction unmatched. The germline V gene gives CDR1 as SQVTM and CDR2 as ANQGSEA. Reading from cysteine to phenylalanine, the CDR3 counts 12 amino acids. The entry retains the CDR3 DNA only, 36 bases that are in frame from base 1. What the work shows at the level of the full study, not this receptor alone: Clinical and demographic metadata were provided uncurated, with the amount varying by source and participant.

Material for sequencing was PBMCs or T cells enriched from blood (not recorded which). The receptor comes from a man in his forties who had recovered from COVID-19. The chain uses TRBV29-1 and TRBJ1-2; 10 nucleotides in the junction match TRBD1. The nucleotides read TGCAGCGTGGAGGGACAGGGGCATGGCTACACCTTC. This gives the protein CSVEGQGHGYTF.